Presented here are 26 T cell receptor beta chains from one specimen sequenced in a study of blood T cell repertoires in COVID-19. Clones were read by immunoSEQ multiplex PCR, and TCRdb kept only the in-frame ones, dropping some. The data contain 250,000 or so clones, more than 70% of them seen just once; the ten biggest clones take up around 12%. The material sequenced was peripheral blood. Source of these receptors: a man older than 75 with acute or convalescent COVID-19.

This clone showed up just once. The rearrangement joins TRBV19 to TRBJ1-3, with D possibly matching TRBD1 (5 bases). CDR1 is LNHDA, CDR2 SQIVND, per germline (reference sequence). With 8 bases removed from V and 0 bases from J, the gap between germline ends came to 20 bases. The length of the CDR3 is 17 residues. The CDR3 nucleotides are TGTGCCAGTCGATACCCGGGGGGGAGCAGCTCTGGAAACACCATATATTTT. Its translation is CASRYPGGSSSGNTIYF.

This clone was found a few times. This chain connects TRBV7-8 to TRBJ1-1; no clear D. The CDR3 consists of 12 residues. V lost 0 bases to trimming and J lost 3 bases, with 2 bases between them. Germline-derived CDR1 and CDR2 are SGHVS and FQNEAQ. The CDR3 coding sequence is TGTGCCAGCAGCTTAGCCTACACTGAAGCTTTCTTT. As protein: CASSLAYTEAFF.

The CDR3 bases are TGTGCCAGCAGTGCAGGCTCCTACGAGCAGTACTTC. Its translation is CASSAGSYEQYF. The chain has TRBV2 and TRBJ2-7; no definite D call. Trimming took 4 bases from V and 0 from J, leaving 4 bases between them. Germline loops: CDR1 SNHLY, CDR2 FYNNEI. There are 12 residues in the CDR3.

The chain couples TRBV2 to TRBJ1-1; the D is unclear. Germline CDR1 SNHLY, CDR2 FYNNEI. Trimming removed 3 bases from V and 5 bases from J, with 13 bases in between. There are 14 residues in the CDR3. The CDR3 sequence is CASSEAAMVTEAFF. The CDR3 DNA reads TGTGCCAGCAGTGAGGCGGCAATGGTGACTGAAGCTTTCTTT.

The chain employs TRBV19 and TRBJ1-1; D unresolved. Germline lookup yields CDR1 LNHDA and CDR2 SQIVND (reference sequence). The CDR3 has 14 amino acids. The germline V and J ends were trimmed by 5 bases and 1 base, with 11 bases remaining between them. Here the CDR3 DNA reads TGTGCCAGTAGTGGAGTTCTTCCGAACACTGAAGCTTTCTTT. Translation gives CASSGVLPNTEAFF.

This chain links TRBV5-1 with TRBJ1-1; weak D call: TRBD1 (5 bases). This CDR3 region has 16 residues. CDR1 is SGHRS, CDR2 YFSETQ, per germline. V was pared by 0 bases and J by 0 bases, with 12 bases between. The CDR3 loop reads CASSLAGGQMNTEAFF. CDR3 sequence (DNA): TGCGCCAGCAGCTTGGCCGGTGGACAAATGAACACTGAAGCTTTCTTT.

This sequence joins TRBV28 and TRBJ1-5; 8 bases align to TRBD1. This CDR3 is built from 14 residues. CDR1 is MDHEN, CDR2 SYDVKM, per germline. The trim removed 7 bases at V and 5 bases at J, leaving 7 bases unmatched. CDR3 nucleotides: TGTGCCAGCAATTCCCAGGGGGCGGATCAGCCCCAGCATTTT. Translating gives CASNSQGADQPQHF. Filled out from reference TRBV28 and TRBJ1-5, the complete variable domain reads DVKVTQSSRYLVKRTGEKVFLECVQDMDHENMFWYRQDPGLGLRLIYFSYDVKMKEKGDIPEGYSVSREKKERFSLILESASTNQTSMYLCASNSQGADQPQHFGDGTRLSIL.

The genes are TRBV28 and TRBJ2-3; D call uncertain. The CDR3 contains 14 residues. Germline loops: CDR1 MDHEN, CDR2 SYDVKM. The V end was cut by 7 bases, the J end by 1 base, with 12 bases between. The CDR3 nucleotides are TGTGCCAGCATGGAGTACACACGCACAGATACGCAGTATTTT. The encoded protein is CASMEYTRTDTQYF. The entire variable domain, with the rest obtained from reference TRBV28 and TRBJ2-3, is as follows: DVKVTQSSRYLVKRTGEKVFLECVQDMDHENMFWYRQDPGLGLRLIYFSYDVKMKEKGDIPEGYSVSREKKERFSLILESASTNQTSMYLCASMEYTRTDTQYFGPGTRLTVL.

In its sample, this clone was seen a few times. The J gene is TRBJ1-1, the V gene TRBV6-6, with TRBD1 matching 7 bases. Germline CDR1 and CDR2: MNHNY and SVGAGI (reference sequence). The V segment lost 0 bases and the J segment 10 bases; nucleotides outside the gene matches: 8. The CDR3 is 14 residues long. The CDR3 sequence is CASSYSSQGVAAFF. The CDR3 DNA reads TGTGCCAGCAGTTACTCGTCCCAGGGGGTCGCAGCTTTCTTT.

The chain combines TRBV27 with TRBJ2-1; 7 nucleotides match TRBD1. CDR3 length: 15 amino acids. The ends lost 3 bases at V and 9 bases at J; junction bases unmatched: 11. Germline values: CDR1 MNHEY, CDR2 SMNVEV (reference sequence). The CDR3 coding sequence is TGTGCCAGCAGTTTTGGGTTGAGGGGGCAGGGTGAGCAGTTCTTC. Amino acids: CASSFGLRGQGEQFF.

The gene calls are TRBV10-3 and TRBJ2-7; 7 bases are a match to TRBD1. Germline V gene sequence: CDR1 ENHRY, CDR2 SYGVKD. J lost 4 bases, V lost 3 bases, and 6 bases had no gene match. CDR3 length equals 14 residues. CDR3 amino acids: CAISDRGQPYEQYF. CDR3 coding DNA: TGTGCCATCAGTGACAGGGGACAGCCTTACGAGCAGTACTTC.

The CDR3 region is CASSFRRGGLSYNSPLHF. In DNA, the CDR3 is TGTGCCAGCAGCTTCCGACGAGGGGGCTTATCCTATAATTCACCCCTCCACTTT. The chain carries TRBV7-2 and TRBJ1-6, with TRBD1 matching over 7 bases. The CDR3 loop spans 18 amino acids. CDR1 is SGHTA and CDR2 is FQGNSA in the germline V gene. The V and J ends lost 3 bases and 1 base, in that order; junction bases with no gene match: 9.

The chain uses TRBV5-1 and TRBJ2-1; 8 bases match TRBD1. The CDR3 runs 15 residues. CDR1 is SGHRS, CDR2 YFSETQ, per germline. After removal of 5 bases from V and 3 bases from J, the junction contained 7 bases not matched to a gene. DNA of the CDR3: TGCGCCAGCAGGAGCGGACAGGGAGTCTACAATGAGCAGTTCTTC. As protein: CASRSGQGVYNEQFF.

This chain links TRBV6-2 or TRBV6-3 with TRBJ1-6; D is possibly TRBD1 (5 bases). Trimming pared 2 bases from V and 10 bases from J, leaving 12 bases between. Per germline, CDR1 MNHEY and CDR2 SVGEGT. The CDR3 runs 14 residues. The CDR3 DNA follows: TGTGCCAGCAGTTACGGGCAGGGAGGATCACCCCTCCACTTT. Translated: CASSYGQGGSPLHF.

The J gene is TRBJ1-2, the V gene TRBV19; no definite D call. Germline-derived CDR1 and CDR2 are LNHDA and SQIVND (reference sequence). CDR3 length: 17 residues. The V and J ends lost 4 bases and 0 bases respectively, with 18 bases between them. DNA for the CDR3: TGTGCCAGTAGTACCCGCCGGGGAGAAAGGGCTAACTATGGCTACACCTTC. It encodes CASSTRRGERANYGYTF.

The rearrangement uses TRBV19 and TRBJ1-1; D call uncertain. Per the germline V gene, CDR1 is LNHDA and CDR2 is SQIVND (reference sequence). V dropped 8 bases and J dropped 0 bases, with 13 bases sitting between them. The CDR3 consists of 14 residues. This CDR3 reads CASSLELMNTEAFF. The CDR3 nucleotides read TGTGCCAGTTCCCTAGAGTTAATGAACACTGAAGCTTTCTTT.

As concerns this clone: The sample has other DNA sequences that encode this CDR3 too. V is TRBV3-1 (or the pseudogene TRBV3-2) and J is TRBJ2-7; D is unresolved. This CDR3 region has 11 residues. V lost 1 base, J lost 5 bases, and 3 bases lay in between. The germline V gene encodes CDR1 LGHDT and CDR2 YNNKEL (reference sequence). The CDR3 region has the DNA TGTGCCAGCAGCCAAGTTAACGAGCAGTACTTC. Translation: CASSQVNEQYF.

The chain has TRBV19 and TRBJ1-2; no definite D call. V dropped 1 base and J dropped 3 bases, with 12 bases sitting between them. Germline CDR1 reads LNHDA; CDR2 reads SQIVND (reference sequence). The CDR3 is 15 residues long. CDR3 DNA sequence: TGTGCCAGTAGTATAGCGAGAACTAGGGACTATGGCTACACCTTC. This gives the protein CASSIARTRDYGYTF.

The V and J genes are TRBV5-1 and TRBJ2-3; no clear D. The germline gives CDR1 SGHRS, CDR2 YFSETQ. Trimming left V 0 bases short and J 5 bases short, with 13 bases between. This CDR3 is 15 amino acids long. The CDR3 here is CASSLDAGSGDTQYF. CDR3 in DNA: TGCGCCAGCAGCTTGGACGCCGGTTCTGGAGATACGCAGTATTTT.

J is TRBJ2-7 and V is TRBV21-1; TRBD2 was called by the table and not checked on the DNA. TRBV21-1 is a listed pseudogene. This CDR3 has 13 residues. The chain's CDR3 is CASSKAGGREQYF. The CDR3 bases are TGTGCCAGCAGCAAAGCCGGGGGGAGAGAGCAGTACTTC.

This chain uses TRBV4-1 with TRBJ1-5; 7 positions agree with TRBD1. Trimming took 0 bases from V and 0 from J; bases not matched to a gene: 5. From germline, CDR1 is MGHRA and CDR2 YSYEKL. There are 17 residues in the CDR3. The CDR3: CASSQEGTAYSNQPQHF. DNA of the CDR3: TGCGCCAGCAGCCAAGAGGGGACAGCTTATAGCAATCAGCCCCAGCATTTT.

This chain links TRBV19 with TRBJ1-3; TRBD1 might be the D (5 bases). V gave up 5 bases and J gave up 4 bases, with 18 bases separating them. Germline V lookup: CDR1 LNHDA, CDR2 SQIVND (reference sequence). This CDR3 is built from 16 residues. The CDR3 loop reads CASSATAGEPGNTIYF. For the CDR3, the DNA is TGTGCCAGTAGTGCCACAGCGGGGGAGCCCGGAAACACCATATATTTT.

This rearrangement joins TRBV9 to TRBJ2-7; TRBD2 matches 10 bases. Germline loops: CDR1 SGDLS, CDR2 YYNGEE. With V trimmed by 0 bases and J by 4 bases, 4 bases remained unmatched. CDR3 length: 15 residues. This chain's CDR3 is CASSVGPSGSYEQYF. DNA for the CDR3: TGTGCCAGCAGCGTAGGGCCTAGCGGGAGTTACGAGCAGTACTTC.

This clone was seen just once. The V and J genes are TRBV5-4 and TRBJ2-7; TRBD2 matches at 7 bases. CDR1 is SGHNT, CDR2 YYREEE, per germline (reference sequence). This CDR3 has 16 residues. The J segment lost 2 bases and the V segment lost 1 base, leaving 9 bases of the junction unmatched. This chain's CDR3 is CASSLPLAGSTYEQYF. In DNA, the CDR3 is TGTGCCAGCAGCTTGCCCTTAGCGGGTTCTACCTACGAGCAGTACTTC.

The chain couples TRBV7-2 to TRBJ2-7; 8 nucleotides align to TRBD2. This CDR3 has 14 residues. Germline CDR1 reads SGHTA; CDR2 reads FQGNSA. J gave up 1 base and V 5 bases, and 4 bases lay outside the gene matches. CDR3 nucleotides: TGTGCCAGCAGCGTCGGGGGGGCGTCCTACGAGCAGTACTTC. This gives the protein CASSVGGASYEQYF.

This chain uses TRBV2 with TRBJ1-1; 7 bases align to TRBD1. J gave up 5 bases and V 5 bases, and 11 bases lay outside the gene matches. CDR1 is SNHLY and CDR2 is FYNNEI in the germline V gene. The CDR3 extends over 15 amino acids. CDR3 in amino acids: CASSLRTGENTEAFF. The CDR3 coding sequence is TGTGCCAGCAGTCTACGAACAGGGGAGAATACTGAAGCTTTCTTT.